This TCR beta chain was sequenced for a study of T-cell reconstitution after alpha-beta-depleted transplantation in children. The CDR3 contains 15 residues. Losses at the gene ends were 4 bases for V and 0 bases for J; bases not matched to a gene: 4. CDR1 and CDR2 (germline): SGHRS, YFSETQ. TCRbeta library construction was performed incorporating unique molecular identifiers. Via MiXCR, TCRdb re-called the PCR reads, giving one row per CDR3 protein. Of approximately 18,000 distinct CDR3 sequences in the sample, 10% to 15% were seen once. This clonotype came up many times. This sample comprised PBMCs, mostly from graft donor cells, obtained 60 days after TCRalphabeta/CD19-depleted stem cell transplant. This chain connects TRBV5-1 to TRBJ1-3, with TRBD1 identical over 7 bases. The TCR comes from a female patient aged 2-10 years who had a stem cell transplant for congenital amegakaryocytic thrombocytopenia, so the T cells may come from the graft donor. CDR3: CASSPGGLSGNTIYF. The CDR3 DNA reads as TGCGCCAGCAGCCCAGGGGGACTCTCTGGAAACACCATATATTTT.